The entry that follows covers one T cell receptor (beta chain) sequence. Its antigen is unknown. This sample is drawn from a study of T cell responses to AZD1222 COVID-19 vaccine. This CDR3 is 15 amino acids long. The germline gives CDR1 LNHDA, CDR2 SQIVND (reference sequence). V lost 3 bases and J lost 4, with 12 bases in between. Study findings and constraints: Seropositive status at baseline applied to only 6 or 7 AZD1222 recipients.

TCRdb's table, derived via immunoSEQ multiplex PCR, lists solely in-frame clones and lacks some. This sample yields 73,000 or so clones, of which 60% to 85% are seen a single time; approximately 47% belongs to the top ten. The clonotype originates from an adult who received the AZD1222 COVID-19 vaccine. The specimen comprised peripheral blood, sampled 28 days after the second AZD1222 dose. This chain uses TRBV19 with TRBJ2-2, with D perhaps matching TRBD1 (5 bases). CDR3 region: CASSIWGASTGELFF. The CDR3 DNA follows: TGTGCCAGTAGTATTTGGGGCGCAAGCACCGGGGAGCTGTTTTTT.